The 21 T cell receptor beta chains below all came from one sample that was sequenced in a study of post-analysis software for immune sequencing data. Whole-study results and caveats: Comparison of patients with controls showed about 5 TRBV segments more frequent in patients, TRBV5-6, TRBV5-1 and TRBV20-1 among them.

These receptors' antigens are unknown. Unique molecular identifiers tagged the TCR beta cDNA libraries. TCRdb itself ran the PCR reads through MiXCR, one entry per CDR3 protein. The data hold some 800,000 distinct CDR3 sequences, with about 43% observed a single time. Material: blood. The source of these receptors is a girl aged 10 to 17 with multiple sclerosis.

V usage is TRBV27 and J usage is TRBJ2-7, with 7 bases matching TRBD2. This CDR3 spans 15 amino acids. The trim removed 3 bases at V and 2 bases at J, leaving 7 bases unmatched. Germline V gene sequence: CDR1 MNHEY, CDR2 SMNVEV (reference sequence). In DNA, the CDR3 is TGTGCCAGCAGTTTCGGGGGAGGGCCTGCCTACGAGCAGTACTTC. The encoded protein is CASSFGGGPAYEQYF.

This clonotype was seen more than once but under ten times. J is TRBJ2-1 and V is TRBV2, with 7 bases that match TRBD2. J was trimmed by 3 bases and V by 8 bases; bases with no gene match: 10. Germline CDR1 reads SNHLY; CDR2 reads FYNNEI. The CDR3 sequence is 15 residues long. Here the CDR3 reads CASAGGRDYYNEQFF. The CDR3 DNA reads TGTGCCAGCGCCGGTGGACGGGACTACTACAATGAGCAGTTCTTC.

V and J are TRBV24-1 and TRBJ2-1; 11 bases are a match to TRBD2. The ends lost 12 bases at V and 8 bases at J; junction bases unmatched: 11. Germline loops: CDR1 KGHDR, CDR2 SFDVKD. This CDR3 has 14 residues. The CDR3 DNA reads as TGTGCCCCCGGGGTTAGCGGGAGGGTGGATGAGCAGTTCTTC. Translated: CAPGVSGRVDEQFF.

This clonotype was seen many times. The rearrangement links TRBV4-1 to TRBJ2-3; D is unresolved. Germline V gives CDR1 MGHRA, CDR2 YSYEKL. Trimming shortened V by 1 base and J by 0 bases, and 5 bases separated the two germline ends. The length of the CDR3 is 14 residues. The CDR3 DNA reads as TGCGCCAGCAGCCAAGGACTTAGCACAGATACGCAGTATTTT. Its protein product is CASSQGLSTDTQYF.

With regard to this clonotype: An end of the junction differs from the germline gene, which may be a read error. CDR3 amino acids: CTSSLGSGGAYEQYF. In DNA form, the CDR3 reads TGTACCAGCAGCTTAGGGTCCGGAGGGGCCTACGAGCAGTACTTC. The genes are TRBV11-1 and TRBJ2-7; D is possibly TRBD2 (6 bases). This CDR3 region has 15 residues. Germline V gene lookup returns CDR1 SGHAT and CDR2 FQDESV (reference sequence). The full variable domain, with the rest looked up from reference TRBV11-1 and TRBJ2-7, is EAEVAQSPRYKITEKSQAVAFWCDPISGHATLYWYRQILGQGPELLVQFQDESVVDDSQLPKDRFSAERLKGVDSTLKIQPAELGDSAMYLCTSSLGSGGAYEQYFGPGTRLTVT.

The chain recombines TRBV12-3 or TRBV12-4 with TRBJ2-7; TRBD1 might be the D (6 bases). The CDR3 totals 16 residues. The V end lost 2 bases, the J end lost 2 bases, and 16 bases lay between the germline ends. The CDR3 reads CASSLRGARGAYEQYF. The CDR3 nucleotides read TGTGCCAGCAGTTTAAGAGGGGCCAGGGGTGCCTACGAGCAGTACTTC.

In this sample, this clonotype turned up once. This chain connects TRBV7-2 to TRBJ2-7; TRBD2 agrees at 16 bases. The CDR3 extends over 18 amino acids. CDR1 and CDR2 from the germline V gene are SGHTA and FQGNSA. J gave up 3 bases and V 4 bases, and 9 bases lay outside the gene matches. The CDR3 loop is CASSYRGLAGGRGYEQYF. CDR3 coding DNA: TGTGCCAGCAGCTACAGGGGACTAGCGGGAGGGCGGGGCTACGAGCAGTACTTC.

The V gene is TRBV11-2, the J gene TRBJ2-5, with 12 bases lining up with TRBD2. J gave up 11 bases and V 4 bases, and 20 bases lay outside the gene matches. Germline-derived CDR1 and CDR2 are SGHAT and FQNNGV. The CDR3 is 18 amino acids. CDR3 coding DNA: TGTGCCAGCAGCTCTGTGGCTAGCGGGAGGGCCGGGTACAATGAGCAGTACTTC. Its protein product is CASSSVASGRAGYNEQYF.

The V gene is TRBV14, the J gene TRBJ2-5; 15 nucleotides align to TRBD2. This CDR3 spans 17 amino acids. Trimming cost V 2 bases and J 4 bases; bases outside gene matches: 5. Looked up from germline, CDR1 is SGHDN and CDR2 is FVKESK. The DNA for the CDR3 is TGTGCCAGCAGCCAACCGGGACTAGCGGGAGGTTCAGAGACCCAGTACTTC. Protein product: CASSQPGLAGGSETQYF.

V and J are TRBV7-2 and TRBJ2-4; D ambiguous. V lost 5 bases and J lost 2, with 10 bases in between. The CDR3 length is 14 residues. CDR1 SGHTA and CDR2 FQGNSA come from the germline V gene. CDR3 coding DNA: TGTGCCAGCAGCCCGACGAATACCAAAAACATTCAGTACTTC. Its protein product is CASSPTNTKNIQYF.

The gene calls are TRBV29-1 and TRBJ1-1, with 7 nucleotides matching TRBD1. Germline loops: CDR1 SQVTM, CDR2 ANQGSEA. The V gene end was trimmed by 1 base and the J gene end by 10 bases; junction bases not matched to a gene: 3. The CDR3 sequence is 11 residues long. The CDR3 nucleotides read TGCAGCGTTGAAGGAGGGGGCGCAGCTTTCTTT. Translation gives CSVEGGGAAFF.

This clonotype was observed a handful of times. CDR3 sequence reads: CASISGRESYGYTF. The CDR3 coding sequence is TGTGCCAGCATTTCCGGACGGGAATCCTATGGCTACACCTTC. The gene calls are TRBV6-5 and TRBJ1-2; no firm D call. This CDR3 has 14 amino acids. Trimming took 7 bases from V and 4 from J, leaving 16 bases between them. Germline CDR1 is MNHEY and CDR2 is SVGAGI.

Comment on this clonotype: One end of the junction fails to match germline, which may point to a read error. The chain has TRBV28 and TRBJ1-2, with D tentatively TRBD1 (5 bases). Looked up from germline, CDR1 is MDHEN and CDR2 is SYDVKM. The CDR3 length is 14 residues. CDR3 amino acids: CASAYPGLLLGCTF. In nucleotides, the CDR3 is TGTGCCAGCGCTTACCCAGGGCTCTTATTAGGCTGCACCTTC.

The chain carries TRBV27 and TRBJ2-7; 13 nucleotides line up with TRBD2. CDR1 MNHEY and CDR2 SMNVEV come from the germline V gene (reference sequence). The CDR3 sequence is 15 residues long. V lost 5 bases and J lost 7; bases outside the gene matches: 8. The CDR3 DNA reads TGTGCCAGCAGTGACGGGACTAGCGGGATTAAGGAGCAGTACTTC. Translation: CASSDGTSGIKEQYF.

This clonotype occurred a few times. The chain recombines TRBV7-3 with TRBJ2-5, with no clear D. Trimming removed 0 bases from V and 3 bases from J, with 5 bases in between. The CDR3 has 13 amino acids. Per germline, CDR1 SGHTA and CDR2 FQGTGA. The CDR3 sequence: CASSLTPEETQYF. The CDR3 DNA reads as TGTGCCAGCAGCTTAACGCCGGAAGAGACCCAGTACTTC.

This clonotype was seen a few times. The chain links TRBV28 to TRBJ2-4; D might be TRBD2 (5 bases). The J call may be incorrect, as the DNA end agrees better with TRBJ2-7. Germline CDR1 and CDR2: MDHEN and SYDVKM. This CDR3 contains 13 residues. CDR3 in DNA: TGTGCCAGCAGGGTGCCGGGGTCCTACGAGCAGTACTTC. It encodes CASRVPGSYEQYF.

This clonotype was seen ten or more times. This chain connects TRBV7-9 to TRBJ2-2; D not resolved. Germline values: CDR1 SEHNR, CDR2 FQNEAQ (reference sequence). V was shortened by 2 bases and J by 5 bases, with 0 bases between the two germline ends. The CDR3 length is 11 residues. CDR3 protein: CASSLTGELFF. CDR3 DNA sequence: TGTGCCAGCAGCTTAACCGGGGAGCTGTTTTTT.

The chain employs TRBV29-1 and TRBJ1-2; D is perhaps TRBD1 (5 bases). The CDR3 contains 14 residues. Germline CDR1 is SQVTM and CDR2 is ANQGSEA. Trimming took 7 bases from V and 4 from J, leaving 19 bases between them. The CDR3 coding sequence is TGCAGCGCAAGGACCCATCCAGGGAGCTATGGCTACACCTTC. Translation: CSARTHPGSYGYTF.

The DNA of the CDR3 is TGTGCCAGCAGCTTAGGCCCCGGGTACACAGATACGCAGTATTTT. This translates into CASSLGPGYTDTQYF. J is TRBJ2-3 and V is TRBV11-2; D unclear. V lost 1 base and J 2 bases, leaving 10 bases between the germline ends. CDR3 length: 15 amino acids. CDR1 and CDR2 (germline): SGHAT, FQNNGV.

The V gene is TRBV25-1, the J gene TRBJ2-7; D is unresolved. Germline V gives CDR1 MGHDK, CDR2 SYGVNS. Trimming removed 0 bases at V and 9 bases at J, with 15 bases between. The CDR3 spans 14 residues. The CDR3 region is CASSEYGVPSTQYF. DNA for the CDR3: TGTGCCAGCAGTGAATATGGGGTCCCCTCGACGCAGTACTTC.

The rearrangement uses TRBV7-6 and TRBJ2-1; 14 bases map to TRBD2. The CDR3 has 17 residues. The ends lost 5 bases at V and 3 bases at J; junction bases unmatched: 6. The V gene's germline CDR1 is SGHVS and CDR2 FNYEAQ. CDR3 in DNA: TGTGCCAGCAGCCCCTCTGGACTAGCGGGAGGCTACAATGAGCAGTTCTTC. It yields the protein CASSPSGLAGGYNEQFF.